This TCR beta chain was documented in a study of blood T cell repertoires in COVID-19. Overall study context: Donors in the United States, Italy and Spain gave samples during acute or convalescent COVID-19. T cells, B-cell-depleted T cells, or PBMCs supplied cDNA or gDNA.

The CDR3 extends over 14 amino acids. The germline gives CDR1 SGHTA, CDR2 FQGTGA. Original handling: Amplification of reference gene primers was used by the study to estimate nucleated cell counts. Clones were read by immunoSEQ multiplex PCR, and TCRdb kept only the in-frame ones, dropping some. V and J calls and clone size are copied from that table; D and trimming were computed from the DNA. Of under 150,000 clones listed, 80% to 90% are singletons. With respect to this clone: At one of its ends the junction is not consistent with the germline gene, which may arise from a read error.

The sequencing sample was made of peripheral blood. This sequence was found in a woman aged 40 to 50 with acute or convalescent COVID-19. The rearrangement uses TRBV7-3 and TRBJ2-3, with TRBD2 matching 10 bases. The CDR3 DNA reads TGTGCCAGCAGCTCAACCCTAGCGGGAGATCCGCAGTATTTT. Its translation: CASSSTLAGDPQYF.